The rows below give T cell receptor beta chains drawn from one sample of a study of identifying expanded T cells in peripheral blood. The data were produced by immunoSEQ multiplex PCR, yet TCRdb's version contains in-frame clones alone and is incomplete. The data show 100,000 to 150,000 clones, around 88% seen once. Sequencing input: blood. Receptor source: a person aged 18-69 years in good health. Both conserved end residues are part of each CDR3. D genes are given only for firm matches. Clone size is given for some rows only: seen once, a few or many times, or a class if the clone is expanded.

v_gene	d_gene	j_gene	len	abundance	CDR3aa	CDR3nt
TRBV7-2	-	TRBJ2-3	13	-	CASSLLHTDTQYF	TGTGCCAGCAGCTTACTGCACACAGATACGCAGTATTTT
TRBV2	TRBD2	TRBJ2-7	16	-	CASSEAGTSASYEQYF	TGTGCCAGCAGTGAAGCGGGGACTAGCGCATCCTACGAGCAGTACTTC
TRBV6-5	-	TRBJ1-4	15	-	CASSGGGIANEKLFF	TGTGCCAGCAGCGGCGGGGGGATAGCTAATGAAAAACTGTTTTTT
TRBV18	-	TRBJ2-1	13	-	CASSPDLYNEQFF	TGTGCCAGCTCACCAGATCTTTACAATGAGCAGTTCTTC
TRBV19	-	TRBJ1-5	14	-	CASSPGQGGQPQHF	TGTGCCAGTAGTCCAGGCCAAGGGGGTCAGCCCCAGCATTTT
TRBV9	TRBD1	TRBJ1-6	18	-	CASSVGGQGASLNSPLHF	TGTGCCAGCAGCGTAGGGGGACAGGGGGCGTCCTTGAATTCACCCCTCCACTTT
TRBV27	TRBD2	TRBJ2-4	18	-	CASSSRGGRELAKNIQYF	TGTGCCAGCAGTTCCCGCGGCGGGAGGGAACTAGCCAAAAACATTCAGTACTTC
TRBV6-6	-	TRBJ2-7	15	many	CASSPAGPSSYEQYF	TGTGCCAGCAGTCCAGCAGGGCCAAGCTCCTACGAGCAGTACTTC
TRBV4-3	-	TRBJ2-7	15	-	CASSQEGGIVYEQYF	TGCGCCAGCAGCCAAGAGGGAGGCATAGTCTACGAGCAGTACTTC
TRBV28	-	TRBJ2-3	14	-	CAAGGIRDTDTQYF	TGTGCCGCAGGAGGCATACGGGATACAGATACGCAGTATTTT
TRBV6-4	-	TRBJ1-1	11	-	CASTGQFEAFF	TGTGCCAGCACCGGGCAATTTGAAGCTTTCTTT
TRBV4-1	-	TRBJ2-2	15	-	CASSHQTRDTGELFF	TGCGCCAGCAGCCATCAAACCAGGGACACCGGGGAGCTGTTTTTT
TRBV7-6	-	TRBJ2-2	15	-	CASSSPSGGTGELFF	TGTGCCAGCAGCTCACCCTCCGGGGGCACCGGGGAGCTGTTTTTT